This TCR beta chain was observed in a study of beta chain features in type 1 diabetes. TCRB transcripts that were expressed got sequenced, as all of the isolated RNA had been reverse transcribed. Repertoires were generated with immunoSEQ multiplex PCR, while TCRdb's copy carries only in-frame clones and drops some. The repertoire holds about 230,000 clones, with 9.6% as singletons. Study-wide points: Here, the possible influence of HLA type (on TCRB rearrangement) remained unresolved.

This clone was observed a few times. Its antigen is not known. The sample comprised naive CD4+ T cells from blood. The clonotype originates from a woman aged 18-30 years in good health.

The chain's CDR3 is CASTPGGNQPQHF. The CDR3 DNA follows: TGTGCCAGCACCCCCGGTGGTAATCAGCCCCAGCATTTT. The chain employs TRBV6-1 and TRBJ1-5; D remains unclear. Germline CDR1 MNHNS, CDR2 SASEGT. The CDR3 runs to 13 residues. Trimming took off 7 bases at V and 4 bases at J, with 11 bases between the two ends.